The 14 T cell receptor beta chains in this list originate from one sample, sequenced in a study of blood T cell repertoires in COVID-19. Sequencing used immunoSEQ multiplex PCR; TCRdb keeps in-frame clones, though not all of them. The data show around 250,000 clones, with around four fifths seen just once and roughly 5.7% held by the top ten. Sequencing input: peripheral blood. Receptors originate from a man older than 75 with acute or convalescent COVID-19.

This chain uses TRBV28 with TRBJ1-1; TRBD1 matches 8 bases. CDR1 is MDHEN and CDR2 is SYDVKM in the germline V gene. V lost 8 bases, J lost 1 base, and 12 bases stayed unmatched. The CDR3 is 16 amino acids. The CDR3 protein is CASPPRTGSANTEAFF. The CDR3, as DNA: TGTGCCAGCCCTCCAAGGACAGGGTCGGCGAACACTGAAGCTTTCTTT.

This chain links TRBV19 with TRBJ2-1; the D gene is possibly TRBD2 (5 bases). Germline lookup yields CDR1 LNHDA and CDR2 SQIVND (reference sequence). V dropped 7 bases and J dropped 12 bases, with 19 bases sitting between them. This CDR3 is 13 amino acids long. The CDR3 loop reads CASTPAGRWGQFF. The CDR3 DNA is TGTGCCAGTACCCCGGCGGGTAGGTGGGGGCAGTTCTTC.

The CDR3 loop reads CASSSAGWSGANVLTF. CDR3 bases: TGTGCCAGCAGCTCCGCAGGGTGGTCTGGGGCCAACGTCCTGACTTTC. The V gene is TRBV7-6, the J gene TRBJ2-6, with D maybe TRBD1 (5 bases). CDR3 length: 16 amino acids. Trimming removed 4 bases at V and 1 base at J, with 11 bases between. The germline CDR1 and CDR2 sequences are SGHVS and FNYEAQ.

The chain is built from TRBV20-1 and TRBJ1-5; 10 positions agree with TRBD1. V lost 3 bases to trimming and J lost 4 bases; unmatched junction nucleotides: 6. CDR1 is DFQATT and CDR2 is SNEGSKA in the germline V gene (reference sequence). The CDR3 contains 15 residues. Written as DNA, the CDR3 is TGCAGTGCTAGTGGAGGGACAGGGGAAAATCAGCCCCAGCATTTT. This translates into CSASGGTGENQPQHF.

CDR3 bases: TGTGCCAGCAGCCCCGACACAAACACCGGGGAGCTGTTTTTT. This gives the protein CASSPDTNTGELFF. The chain employs TRBV6-5 and TRBJ2-2; the D is unclear. V was trimmed by 6 bases and J by 2 bases, leaving 10 bases between them. The CDR3 runs 14 residues. Germline V gene lookup returns CDR1 MNHEY and CDR2 SVGAGI.

V usage is TRBV4-1 and J usage is TRBJ1-1, with D hard to call. Germline V gene sequence: CDR1 MGHRA, CDR2 YSYEKL. V was clipped by 4 bases and J by 5 bases, with 8 bases between them. This CDR3 has 12 residues. The CDR3 sequence is CASSLPATEAFF. The CDR3 DNA is TGCGCCAGCAGCCTCCCAGCGACTGAAGCTTTCTTT.

This rearrangement joins TRBV24-1 to TRBJ2-1; TRBD1 might be the D (6 bases). Germline V gives CDR1 KGHDR, CDR2 SFDVKD. The CDR3 totals 16 residues. V shed 3 bases and J shed 6 bases, with 17 bases lying between them. The CDR3 bases are TGTGCCACCAGTGATAGGGGTGAGGGGGTAAGCAATGAGCAGTTCTTC. Translation: CATSDRGEGVSNEQFF.

The rearrangement links TRBV9 to TRBJ2-3; 11 positions agree with TRBD1. Germline CDR1 reads SGDLS; CDR2 reads YYNGEE. J gave up 0 bases and V 7 bases, and 4 bases lay outside the gene matches. The CDR3 loop spans 15 amino acids. This CDR3 reads CASGGQGVSTDTQYF. The CDR3 bases are TGTGCCAGCGGGGGACAGGGGGTTAGCACAGATACGCAGTATTTT.

The chain employs TRBV30 and TRBJ2-7; possible D gene TRBD2, 6 bases. Per germline, CDR1 GTSNPN and CDR2 SVGIG (reference sequence). The CDR3 has 17 amino acids. The V and J ends lost 0 bases and 5 bases respectively, with 23 bases between them. The CDR3 sequence is CAWSVLVGSYRRNEQYF. CDR3 nucleotides: TGTGCCTGGAGTGTACTAGTCGGGAGCTACCGTCGGAACGAGCAGTACTTC.

The genes are TRBV11-2 and TRBJ1-3; D call uncertain. The germline gives CDR1 SGHAT, CDR2 FQNNGV. The V gene lost 5 bases and the J gene lost 3 bases, with 11 bases spanning the gap. This CDR3 contains 14 residues. CDR3 DNA sequence: TGTGCCAGCAGCCGCCTAAGACTTGGAAACACCATATATTTT. Amino acid sequence: CASSRLRLGNTIYF.

The chain carries TRBV4-1 and TRBJ1-5, with TRBD1 matching 7 bases. The ends lost 1 base at V and 1 base at J; junction bases unmatched: 1. This CDR3 comprises 15 residues. Germline V gives CDR1 MGHRA, CDR2 YSYEKL. CDR3 residues: CASSQAGGSNQPQHF. DNA for the CDR3: TGCGCCAGCAGCCAAGCAGGGGGGAGCAATCAGCCCCAGCATTTT.

This rearrangement joins TRBV5-4 to TRBJ2-1; TRBD2 aligns across 14 bases. With 4 bases clipped from V and 6 bases from J, the junction kept 3 bases outside the gene matches. Germline-derived CDR1 and CDR2 are SGHNT and YYREEE (reference sequence). This CDR3 has 15 amino acids. The CDR3 loop reads CASSAGLAGGNEQFF. CDR3 nucleotide sequence: TGTGCCAGCAGCGCTGGACTAGCGGGAGGCAATGAGCAGTTCTTC.

The J gene is TRBJ2-4, the V gene TRBV10-1; 9 bases line up with TRBD2. This CDR3 is built from 13 residues. Trimming removed 7 bases from V and 5 bases from J; junction bases left unmatched: 3. Germline V gene data show CDR1 as WNHNN and CDR2 as SYGVQD (reference sequence). The chain's CDR3 is CASNRLAENIQYF. For the CDR3, the DNA is TGCGCCAGCAACAGACTAGCGGAAAACATTCAGTACTTC.

The rearrangement uses TRBV9 and TRBJ1-2; the D is unclear. Per germline, CDR1 SGDLS and CDR2 YYNGEE. V lost 1 base to trimming and J lost 8 bases, with 9 bases between them. The CDR3 covers 12 residues. The CDR3 protein is CASSVNQNGYTF. The CDR3 DNA reads as TGTGCCAGCAGCGTAAACCAGAACGGCTACACCTTC.